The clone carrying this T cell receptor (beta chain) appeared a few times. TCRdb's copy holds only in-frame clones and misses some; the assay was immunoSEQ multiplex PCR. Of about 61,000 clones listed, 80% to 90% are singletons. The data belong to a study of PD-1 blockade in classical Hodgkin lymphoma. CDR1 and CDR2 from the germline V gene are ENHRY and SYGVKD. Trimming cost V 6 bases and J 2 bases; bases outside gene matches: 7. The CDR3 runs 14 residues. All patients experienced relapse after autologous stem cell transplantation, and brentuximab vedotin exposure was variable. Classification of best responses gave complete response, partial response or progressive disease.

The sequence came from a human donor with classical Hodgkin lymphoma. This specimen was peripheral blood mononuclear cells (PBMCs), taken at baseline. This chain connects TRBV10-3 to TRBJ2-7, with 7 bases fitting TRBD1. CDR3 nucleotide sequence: TGTGCCATCAGAGGGCAAGGGGGCACCTACGAGCAGTACTTC. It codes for CAIRGQGGTYEQYF.